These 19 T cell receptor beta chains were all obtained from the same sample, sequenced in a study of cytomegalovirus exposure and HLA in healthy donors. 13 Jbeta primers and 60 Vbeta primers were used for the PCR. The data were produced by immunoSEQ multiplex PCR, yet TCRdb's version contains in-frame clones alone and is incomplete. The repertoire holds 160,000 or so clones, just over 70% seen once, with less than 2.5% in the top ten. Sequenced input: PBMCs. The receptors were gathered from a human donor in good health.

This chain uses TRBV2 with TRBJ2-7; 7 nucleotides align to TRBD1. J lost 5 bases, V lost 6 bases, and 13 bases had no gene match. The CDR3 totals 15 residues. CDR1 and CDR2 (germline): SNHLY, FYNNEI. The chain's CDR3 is CASSRPTGQVDEQYF. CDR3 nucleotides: TGTGCCAGCAGCCGCCCGACAGGGCAGGTAGACGAGCAGTACTTC.

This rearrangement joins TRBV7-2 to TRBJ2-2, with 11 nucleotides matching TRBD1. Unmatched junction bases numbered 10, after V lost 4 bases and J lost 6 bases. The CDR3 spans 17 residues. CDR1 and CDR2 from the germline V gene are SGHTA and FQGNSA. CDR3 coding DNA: TGTGCCAGCAGCTCCAGCGGGACAGGGGGAGTGTCCGGGGAGCTGTTTTTT. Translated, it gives CASSSSGTGGVSGELFF.

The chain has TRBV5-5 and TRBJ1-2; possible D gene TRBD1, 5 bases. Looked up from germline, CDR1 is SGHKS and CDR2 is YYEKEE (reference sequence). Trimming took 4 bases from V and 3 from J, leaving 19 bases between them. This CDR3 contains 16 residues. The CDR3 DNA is TGTGCCAGCAGCCCGTTGGGATCGCGGGGCGACTATGGCTACACCTTC. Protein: CASSPLGSRGDYGYTF.

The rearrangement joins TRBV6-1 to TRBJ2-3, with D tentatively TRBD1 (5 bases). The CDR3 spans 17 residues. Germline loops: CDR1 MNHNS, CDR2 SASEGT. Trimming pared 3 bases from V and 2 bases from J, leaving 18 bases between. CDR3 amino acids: CASSEQGEGWDTDTQYF. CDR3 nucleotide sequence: TGTGCCAGCAGTGAGCAGGGCGAAGGTTGGGACACAGATACGCAGTATTTT.

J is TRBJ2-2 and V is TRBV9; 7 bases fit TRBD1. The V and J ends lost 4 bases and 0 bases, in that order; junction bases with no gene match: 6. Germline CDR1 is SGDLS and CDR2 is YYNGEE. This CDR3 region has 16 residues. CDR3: CASSWDSNSNTGELFF. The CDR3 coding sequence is TGTGCCAGCAGCTGGGACAGCAACTCGAACACCGGGGAGCTGTTTTTT.

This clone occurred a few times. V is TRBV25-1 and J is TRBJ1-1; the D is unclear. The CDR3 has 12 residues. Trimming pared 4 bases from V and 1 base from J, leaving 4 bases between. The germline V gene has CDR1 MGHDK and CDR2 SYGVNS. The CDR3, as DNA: TGTGCCAGCAGTGCGAGGAACACTGAAGCTTTCTTT. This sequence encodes CASSARNTEAFF.

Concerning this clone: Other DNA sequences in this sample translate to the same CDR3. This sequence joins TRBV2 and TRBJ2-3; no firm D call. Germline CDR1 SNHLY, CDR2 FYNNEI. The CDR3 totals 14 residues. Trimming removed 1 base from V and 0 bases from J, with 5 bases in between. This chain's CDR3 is CASSEGPSTDTQYF. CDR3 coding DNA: TGTGCCAGCAGTGAAGGGCCAAGCACAGATACGCAGTATTTT. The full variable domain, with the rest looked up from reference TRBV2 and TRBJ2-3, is EPEVTQTPSHQVTQMGQEVILRCVPISNHLYFYWYRQILGQKVEFLVSFYNNEISEKSEIFDDQFSVERPDGSNFTLKIRSTKLEDSAMYFCASSEGPSTDTQYFGPGTRLTVL.

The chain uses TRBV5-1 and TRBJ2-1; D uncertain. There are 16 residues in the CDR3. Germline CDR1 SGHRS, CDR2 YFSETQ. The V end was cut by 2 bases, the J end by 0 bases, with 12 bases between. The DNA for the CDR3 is TGCGCCAGCAGCTTCGACGGAGCCAGCTCCTACAATGAGCAGTTCTTC. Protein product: CASSFDGASSYNEQFF.

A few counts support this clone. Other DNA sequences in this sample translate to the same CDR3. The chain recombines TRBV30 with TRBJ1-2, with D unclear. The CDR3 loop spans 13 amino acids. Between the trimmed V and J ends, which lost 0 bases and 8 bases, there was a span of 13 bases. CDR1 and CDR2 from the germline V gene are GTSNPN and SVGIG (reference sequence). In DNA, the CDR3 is TGTGCCTGGAGTGTACTTCGGGGATACGGCTACACCTTC. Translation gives CAWSVLRGYGYTF.

This CDR3 reads CASSLEWQGHPYGYTF. The DNA for the CDR3 is TGTGCCAGCAGCTTAGAGTGGCAGGGACATCCCTATGGCTACACCTTC. J is TRBJ1-2 and V is TRBV7-8; a possible D gene is TRBD1 (6 bases). The length of the CDR3 is 16 residues. V lost 1 base and J 4 bases, leaving 16 bases between the germline ends. Germline CDR1 SGHVS, CDR2 FQNEAQ.

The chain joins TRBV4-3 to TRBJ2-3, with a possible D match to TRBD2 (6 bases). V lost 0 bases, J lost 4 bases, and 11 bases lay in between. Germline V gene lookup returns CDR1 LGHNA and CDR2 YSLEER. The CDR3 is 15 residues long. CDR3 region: CASSQDRRGPDTQYF. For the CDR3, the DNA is TGCGCCAGCAGCCAAGATAGGAGGGGCCCAGATACGCAGTATTTT.

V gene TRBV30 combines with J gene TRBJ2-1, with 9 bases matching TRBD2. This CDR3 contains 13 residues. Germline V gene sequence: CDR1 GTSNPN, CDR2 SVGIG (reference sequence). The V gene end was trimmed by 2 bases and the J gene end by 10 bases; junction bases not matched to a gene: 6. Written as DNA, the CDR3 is TGTGCCTGGAGTTCCACCGGGACTAGCGAGCAGTTCTTC. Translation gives CAWSSTGTSEQFF.

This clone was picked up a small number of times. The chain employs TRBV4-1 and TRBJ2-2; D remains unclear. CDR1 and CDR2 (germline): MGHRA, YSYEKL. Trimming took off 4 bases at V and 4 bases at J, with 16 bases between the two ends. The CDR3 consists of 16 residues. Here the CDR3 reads CASSRLPALGTGELFF. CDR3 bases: TGCGCCAGCAGCCGTCTTCCAGCCCTAGGCACCGGGGAGCTGTTTTTT.

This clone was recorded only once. CDR3: CASSLAQGKETQYF. Written as DNA, the CDR3 is TGTGCCAGCAGCTTAGCCCAGGGAAAAGAGACCCAGTACTTC. The rearrangement joins TRBV7-9 to TRBJ2-5; D is possibly TRBD1 (5 bases). The germline V gene has CDR1 SEHNR and CDR2 FQNEAQ (reference sequence). The CDR3 is 14 amino acids. Between the trimmed V and J ends, which lost 0 bases and 3 bases, there was a span of 8 bases.

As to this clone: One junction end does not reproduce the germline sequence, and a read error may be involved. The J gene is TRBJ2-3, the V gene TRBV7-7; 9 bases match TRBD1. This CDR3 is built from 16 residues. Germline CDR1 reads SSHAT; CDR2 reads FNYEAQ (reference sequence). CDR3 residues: CASSPPRDRDTDTQYF. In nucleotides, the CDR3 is TGTGCTAGCAGCCCCCCCCGGGACAGGGACACAGATACGCAGTATTTT.

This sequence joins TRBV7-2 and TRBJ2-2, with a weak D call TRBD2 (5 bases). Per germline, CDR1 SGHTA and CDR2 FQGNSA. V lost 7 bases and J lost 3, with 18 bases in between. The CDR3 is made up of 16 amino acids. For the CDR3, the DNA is TGTGCCAGCACCATAAGCGTGTTCGGGGACACCGGGGAGCTGTTTTTT. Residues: CASTISVFGDTGELFF.

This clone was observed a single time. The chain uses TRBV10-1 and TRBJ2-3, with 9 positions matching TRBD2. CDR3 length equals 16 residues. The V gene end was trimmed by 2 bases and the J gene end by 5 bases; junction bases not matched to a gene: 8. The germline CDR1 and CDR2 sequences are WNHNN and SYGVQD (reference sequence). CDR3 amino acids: CASSETIAGVGDTQYF. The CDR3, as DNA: TGCGCCAGCAGTGAGACAATAGCGGGGGTGGGAGATACGCAGTATTTT.

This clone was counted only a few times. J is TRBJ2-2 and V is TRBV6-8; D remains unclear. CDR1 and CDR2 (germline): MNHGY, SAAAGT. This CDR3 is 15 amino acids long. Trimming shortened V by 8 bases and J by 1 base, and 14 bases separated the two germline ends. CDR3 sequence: CASLGRVMNTGELFF. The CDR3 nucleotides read TGTGCCAGCTTGGGCCGCGTTATGAACACCGGGGAGCTGTTTTTT.

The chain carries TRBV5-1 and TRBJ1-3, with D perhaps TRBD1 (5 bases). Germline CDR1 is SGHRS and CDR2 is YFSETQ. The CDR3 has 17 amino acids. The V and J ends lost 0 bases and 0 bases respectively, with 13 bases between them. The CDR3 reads CASSLAYGGSSGNTIYF. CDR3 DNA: TGCGCCAGCAGCTTGGCATACGGGGGGAGCTCTGGAAACACCATATATTTT. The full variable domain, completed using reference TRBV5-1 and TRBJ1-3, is KAGVTQTPRYLIKTRGQQVTLSCSPISGHRSVSWYQQTPGQGLQFLFEYFSETQRNKGNFPGRFSGRQFSNSRSEMNVSTLELGDSALYLCASSLAYGGSSGNTIYFGEGSWLTVV.